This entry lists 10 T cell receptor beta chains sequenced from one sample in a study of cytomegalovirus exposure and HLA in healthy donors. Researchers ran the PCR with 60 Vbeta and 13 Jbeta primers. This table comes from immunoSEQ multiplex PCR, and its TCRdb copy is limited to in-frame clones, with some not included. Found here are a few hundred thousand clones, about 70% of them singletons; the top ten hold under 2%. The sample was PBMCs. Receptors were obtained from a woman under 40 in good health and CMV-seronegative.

CDR3 sequence: CASSEEVTGFLSSLKQYF. The CDR3 bases are TGTGCCAGCAGTGAAGAGGTCACAGGTTTTCTAAGCTCACTAAAGCAGTACTTC. V is TRBV2 and J is TRBJ2-7; possibly TRBD1 for D (5 bases). Trimming left V 1 base short and J 8 bases short, with 27 bases between. The CDR3 has 18 amino acids. CDR1 is SNHLY and CDR2 is FYNNEI in the germline V gene. The full variable domain, rest sourced from reference TRBV2 and TRBJ2-7, is EPEVTQTPSHQVTQMGQEVILRCVPISNHLYFYWYRQILGQKVEFLVSFYNNEISEKSEIFDDQFSVERPDGSNFTLKIRSTKLEDSAMYFCASSEEVTGFLSSLKQYFGPGTRLTVT.

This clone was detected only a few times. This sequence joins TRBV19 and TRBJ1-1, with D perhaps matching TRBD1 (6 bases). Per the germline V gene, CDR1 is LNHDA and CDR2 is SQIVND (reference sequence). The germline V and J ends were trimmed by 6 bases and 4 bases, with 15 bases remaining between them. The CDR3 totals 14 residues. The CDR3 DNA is TGTGCCAGTAGATTTCGGGACACCTTCACTGAAGCTTTCTTT. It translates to CASRFRDTFTEAFF.

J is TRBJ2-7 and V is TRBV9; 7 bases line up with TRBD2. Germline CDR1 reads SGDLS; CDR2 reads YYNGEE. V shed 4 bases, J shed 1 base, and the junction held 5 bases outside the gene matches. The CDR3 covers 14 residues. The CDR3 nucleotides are TGTGCCAGCAGCATTTCGGGGGGATCCTACGAGCAGTACTTC. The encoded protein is CASSISGGSYEQYF.

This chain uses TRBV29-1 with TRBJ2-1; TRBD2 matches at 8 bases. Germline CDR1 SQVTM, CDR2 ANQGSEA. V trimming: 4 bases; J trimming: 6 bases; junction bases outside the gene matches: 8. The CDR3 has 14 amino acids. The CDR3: CSVVVLAGANEQFF. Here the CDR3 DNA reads TGCAGCGTTGTAGTCCTAGCGGGTGCCAATGAGCAGTTCTTC.

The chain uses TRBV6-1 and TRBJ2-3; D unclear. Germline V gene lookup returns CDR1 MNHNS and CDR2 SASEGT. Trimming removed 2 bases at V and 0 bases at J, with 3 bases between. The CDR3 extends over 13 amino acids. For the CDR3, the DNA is TGTGCCAGCAGTGAACGGAGCACAGATACGCAGTATTTT. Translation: CASSERSTDTQYF.

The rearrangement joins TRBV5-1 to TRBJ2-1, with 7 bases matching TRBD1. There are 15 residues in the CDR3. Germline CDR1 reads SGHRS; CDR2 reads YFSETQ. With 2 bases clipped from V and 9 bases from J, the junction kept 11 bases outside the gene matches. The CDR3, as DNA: TGCGCCAGCAGCTTCACTGACAGGGATCTAAGTGAGCAGTTCTTC. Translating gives CASSFTDRDLSEQFF.

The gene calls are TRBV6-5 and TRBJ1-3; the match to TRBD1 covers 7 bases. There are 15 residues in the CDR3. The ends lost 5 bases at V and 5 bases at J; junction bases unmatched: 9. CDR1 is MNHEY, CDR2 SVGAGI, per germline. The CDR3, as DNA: TGTGCCAGCAGTCCTACAGGGGCAAGGAGAAACACCATATATTTT. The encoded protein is CASSPTGARRNTIYF.

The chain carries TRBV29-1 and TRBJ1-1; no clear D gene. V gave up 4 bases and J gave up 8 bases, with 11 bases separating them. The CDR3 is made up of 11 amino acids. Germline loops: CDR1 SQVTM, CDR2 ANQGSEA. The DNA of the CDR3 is TGCAGCGTTGGAAGGAGGGAGGAAGCTTTCTTT. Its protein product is CSVGRREEAFF.

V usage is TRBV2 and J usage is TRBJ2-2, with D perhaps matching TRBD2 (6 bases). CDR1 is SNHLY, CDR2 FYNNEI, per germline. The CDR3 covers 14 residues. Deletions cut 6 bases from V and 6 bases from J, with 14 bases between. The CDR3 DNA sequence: TGTGCCAGCAGGGTACGGGAGAGTCCCGGGGAGCTGTTTTTT. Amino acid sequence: CASRVRESPGELFF.

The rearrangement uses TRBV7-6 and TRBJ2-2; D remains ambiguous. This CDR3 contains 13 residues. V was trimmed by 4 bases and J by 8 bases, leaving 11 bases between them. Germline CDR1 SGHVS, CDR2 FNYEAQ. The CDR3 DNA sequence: TGTGCCAGCAGCTCAGCTCCCGGGGGGGAGCTGTTTTTT. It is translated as CASSSAPGGELFF.